This is a list of T cell receptor beta chains from one sample in a study of radiotherapy plus CTLA-4 blockade in lung cancer. Sequencing was performed with immunoSEQ multiplex PCR; in TCRdb, only in-frame clones are kept and a portion is missing. Altogether 20,000 to 25,000 clones are present, approximately 74% being singletons, with the ten largest covering roughly 3%. The sample in question was peripheral blood, obtained from a patient treated with radiotherapy plus ipilimumab. The source of these receptors is a human donor with non-small cell lung cancer whose response to radiotherapy plus ipilimumab could not be evaluated. Each CDR3 is given with its conserved first and last residue. D genes are given only for firm matches. Clone size is not always given. Where it is, it says once, few, many or a class for expanded clones.

v_gene	j_gene	abundance	d_gene	CDR3nt	CDR3aa
TRBV5-1	TRBJ2-3	-	-	TGCGCCAGCAGCGTCGACTCACAGGGTTATACGCAGTATTTT	CASSVDSQGYTQYF
TRBV9	TRBJ2-5	once	-	TGTGCCAGCAGCGTAGCGCAGGGTCGTGAGGAGACCCAGTACTTC	CASSVAQGREETQYF
TRBV29-1	TRBJ2-1	-	TRBD2	TGCAGCGTTGAGGTCAGCGGGAGCCTCCTGAGGGAGTTCTTC	CSVEVSGSLLREFF
TRBV2	TRBJ1-4	-	TRBD1	TGTGCCAGCAGTCGGAACAGGGGGCCTAATGAAAAACTGTTTTTT	CASSRNRGPNEKLFF
TRBV4-1	TRBJ2-7	-	TRBD1	TGCGCCAGCAGCCAAGGGGACAGCTACGAGCAGTACTTC	CASSQGDSYEQYF
TRBV11-2	TRBJ2-1	once	TRBD2	TGTGCCAGCAGCCCGGGACTAGCGGGAGGATCCTACAATGAGCAGTTCTTC	CASSPGLAGGSYNEQFF
TRBV10-2	TRBJ2-1	-	TRBD2	TGCGCCAGCAGTGGGGGGACTAGTAGATTGTCCTACAATGAGCAGTTCTTC	CASSGGTSRLSYNEQFF
TRBV10-3	TRBJ1-3	-	TRBD1	TGTGCCACCGCGGACAGGGTTAATGGAGGCACCATATATTTT	CATADRVNGGTIYF
TRBV11-2	TRBJ2-4	-	-	TGTGCCAGCAGCTTAGGTCTGGACAGCGGCATTCAGTACTTC	CASSLGLDSGIQYF
TRBV5-1	TRBJ1-1	-	-	TGCGCCAGCAGTCAGGGCGTACAGGAGCTTGAAGCTTTCTTT	CASSQGVQELEAFF
TRBV15	TRBJ2-7	medium-sized	-	TGTGCCACCAGCAGAGATGGTAGCGCCTACGAGCAGTACTTC	CATSRDGSAYEQYF
TRBV5-1	TRBJ2-3	-	TRBD2	TGCGCCAGCAGCTTGGACAGTTGGAGAGCGGGAGGGATCACAGATACGCAGTATTTT	CASSLDSWRAGGITDTQYF
TRBV10-2	TRBJ2-3	-	-	TGCGCCAGCAGTGAGTCTGCAGGGGCCTGGGATACGCAGTATTTT	CASSESAGAWDTQYF
TRBV6-5	TRBJ1-3	-	-	TGTGCCAGCAGGGGACATACTGGAAACACCATATATTTT	CASRGHTGNTIYF